This TCR beta chain was documented in a study of neurological immune-mediated disorders. Regarding the study as a whole: One related-CDR3 cluster, identified by phylogenetic grouping, held the repertoires of 18 of 34 multiple sclerosis patients and was a possible signature. CDR3 amino acid sequences of expanded clones were not shared across subjects, a result suggesting private repertoires in all groups.

This CDR3 has 13 amino acids. The V end lost 2 bases, the J end lost 6 bases, and 7 bases lay between the germline ends. The output of every sequencing run exceeded 160 million TCR-beta sequences, derived from 15-18 subjects. TCRdb itself ran the 5' RACE reads through MiXCR, one entry per CDR3 protein. The sample has 45,000 to 60,000 distinct CDR3 sequences; around 2.3% are singletons. There are many counts of this clonotype. Its antigen is undetermined. 2 million unsorted PBMCs were stored in RNAlater at -80 °C before RNA extraction. Sequenced: PBMCs. The clonotype comes from a man aged 50 to 59 with multiple sclerosis. This chain joins TRBV12-3 or TRBV12-4 and TRBJ2-2; D is possibly TRBD2 (5 bases). CDR3 bases: TGTGCCAGCAGTTTAACCGGGGCCGGGGAGCTGTTTTTT. It codes for CASSLTGAGELFF.